One and the same sample provided the 27 T cell receptor beta chains below, sequenced in a study of OX40 agonist ivuxolimab in advanced cancers. Clones were read by immunoSEQ multiplex PCR, and TCRdb kept only the in-frame ones, dropping some. Seen here are some 86,000 clones, around 94% observed once, and the top ten hold over 9%. This specimen was CD4+ or CD8+ T cells sorted from blood, taken in a trial of the OX40 agonist ivuxolimab. The receptors stem from an adult with an advanced solid tumor such as melanoma, head and neck, liver or kidney cancer.

The chain is built from TRBV9 and TRBJ1-2; the D is unclear. CDR1 and CDR2 (germline): SGDLS, YYNGEE. The V end was cut by 0 bases, the J end by 2 bases, with 11 bases between. CDR3 length: 15 amino acids. CDR3 region: CASSVDPSGNYGYTF. As DNA, the CDR3 is TGTGCCAGCAGCGTAGATCCCTCCGGGAACTATGGCTACACCTTC.

The rearrangement links TRBV7-9 to TRBJ2-3; TRBD2 aligns across 10 bases. The CDR3 consists of 15 residues. Losses at the gene ends were 5 bases for V and 4 bases for J; bases not matched to a gene: 6. From germline, CDR1 is SEHNR and CDR2 FQNEAQ (reference sequence). The CDR3 sequence is CASSPRLAGADTQYF. CDR3 nucleotide sequence: TGTGCCAGCAGCCCCCGACTAGCGGGCGCAGATACGCAGTATTTT.

This sequence joins TRBV2 and TRBJ2-2; no clear D. The V gene's germline CDR1 is SNHLY and CDR2 FYNNEI. V dropped 9 bases and J dropped 1 base, with 12 bases sitting between them. The length of the CDR3 is 14 residues. The CDR3 DNA reads TGTGCCAGAGGCGTCGTGGGGAACACCGGGGAGCTGTTTTTT. It is translated as CARGVVGNTGELFF.

The V call is TRBV2, the J call TRBJ1-2, with TRBD1 matching 9 bases. Trimming took 7 bases from V and 4 from J; bases not matched to a gene: 13. This CDR3 spans 16 amino acids. Germline-derived CDR1 and CDR2 are SNHLY and FYNNEI. CDR3 bases: TGTGCCAGCATCCGGGACAGGGAGGAGAGGGGCTATGGCTACACCTTC. Its protein product is CASIRDREERGYGYTF.

The chain combines TRBV19 with TRBJ2-1, with 11 bases matching TRBD1. From germline, CDR1 is LNHDA and CDR2 SQIVND (reference sequence). V shed 5 bases and J 7 bases; nucleotides not matched to a gene: 7. The CDR3 has 15 residues. In DNA form, the CDR3 reads TGTGCCAGTAGTGCATCCGGGACAGGGGGAAATGAGCAGTTCTTC. Its translation: CASSASGTGGNEQFF.

The chain recombines TRBV7-9 with TRBJ1-4; D unresolved. Trimming took 0 bases from V and 4 from J, leaving 12 bases between them. Germline V gene lookup returns CDR1 SEHNR and CDR2 FQNEAQ (reference sequence). This CDR3 region has 16 residues. DNA of the CDR3: TGTGCCAGCAGCTTAGCGTGGGGAAAGGATAATGAAAAACTGTTTTTT. This translates into CASSLAWGKDNEKLFF.

The rearrangement links TRBV28 to TRBJ1-3; D might be TRBD1 (5 bases). Looked up from germline, CDR1 is MDHEN and CDR2 is SYDVKM. V was cut by 5 bases and J by 4 bases, with 15 bases left in between. CDR3 length equals 15 residues. The CDR3 DNA follows: TGTGCCAGCAGTCCGCTCAGGGTCGCAGGAAACACCATATATTTT. Protein sequence: CASSPLRVAGNTIYF.

The genes are TRBV28 and TRBJ2-2, with D possibly matching TRBD1 (6 bases). From germline, CDR1 is MDHEN and CDR2 SYDVKM. This CDR3 has 12 amino acids. Trimming removed 6 bases at V and 8 bases at J, with 10 bases between. CDR3 bases: TGTGCCAGCAGCTCCCAGGGGGGGGAGCTGTTTTTT. It yields the protein CASSSQGGELFF.

The J gene is TRBJ2-7, the V gene TRBV5-6; 11 positions agree with TRBD2. CDR1 and CDR2 from the germline V gene are SGHDT and YYEEEE. CDR3 size: 13 residues. With 3 bases clipped from V and 7 bases from J, the junction kept 3 bases outside the gene matches. CDR3 sequence: CASSSRLAGEQYF. The CDR3 DNA reads as TGTGCCAGCAGCTCGCGACTAGCGGGGGAGCAGTACTTC.

This clone was seen a few times. This chain joins TRBV5-4 and TRBJ2-5; TRBD2 might be the D (6 bases). Looked up from germline, CDR1 is SGHNT and CDR2 is YYREEE (reference sequence). V was clipped by 4 bases and J by 3 bases, with 10 bases between them. CDR3 length: 13 amino acids. Here the CDR3 reads CASSPRGEETQYF. The CDR3 bases are TGTGCCAGCAGCCCGCGGGGCGAAGAGACCCAGTACTTC.

The chain carries TRBV28 and TRBJ2-7; D ambiguous. V dropped 3 bases and J dropped 6 bases, with 12 bases sitting between them. This CDR3 comprises 13 residues. The germline V gene has CDR1 MDHEN and CDR2 SYDVKM. The CDR3 spells CASSFGGMGEQYF. CDR3 DNA sequence: TGTGCCAGCAGTTTCGGTGGGATGGGCGAGCAGTACTTC.

V and J are TRBV11-2 and TRBJ1-1; 7 bases are a match to TRBD1. The CDR3 runs to 17 residues. Germline lookup yields CDR1 SGHAT and CDR2 FQNNGV. Trimming took 4 bases from V and 3 from J; bases not matched to a gene: 14. The CDR3 DNA sequence: TGTGCCAGCAGCTCATTCCCACACCGGGACAGAGACACTGAAGCTTTCTTT. Translation gives CASSSFPHRDRDTEAFF.

This chain's CDR3 is CASNPGTAYSNQPQHF. CDR3 nucleotide sequence: TGTGCCAGCAATCCCGGGACAGCTTATAGCAATCAGCCCCAGCATTTT. The chain joins TRBV28 to TRBJ1-5; 7 bases align to TRBD1. CDR1 MDHEN and CDR2 SYDVKM come from the germline V gene. J gave up 0 bases and V 7 bases, and 9 bases lay outside the gene matches. The CDR3 covers 16 residues.

The V gene is TRBV9, the J gene TRBJ2-7; weak D call: TRBD1 (6 bases). The V gene lost 0 bases and the J gene lost 6 bases, with 13 bases spanning the gap. Germline-derived CDR1 and CDR2 are SGDLS and YYNGEE. There are 14 residues in the CDR3. The CDR3 DNA follows: TGTGCCAGCAGCGTAGGTTTACAGGGTAGCGAGCAGTACTTC. Translating it yields CASSVGLQGSEQYF.

This clone was seen a single time. The J gene is TRBJ2-1, the V gene TRBV7-7; 11 nucleotides agree with TRBD1. Germline CDR1 reads SSHAT; CDR2 reads FNYEAQ (reference sequence). The trim removed 5 bases at V and 8 bases at J, leaving 2 bases unmatched. The CDR3 has 13 amino acids. The DNA for the CDR3 is TGTGCCAGCAGCACGGGACAGGGGGATGAGCAGTTCTTC. Amino acid sequence: CASSTGQGDEQFF. The full variable domain, completed using reference TRBV7-7 and TRBJ2-1, is GAGVSQSPRYKVTKRGQDVTLRCDPISSHATLYWYQQALGQGPEFLTYFNYEAQPDKSGLPSDRFSAERPEGSISTLTIQRTEQRDSAMYRCASSTGQGDEQFFGPGTRLTVL.

This clone was observed once. V gene TRBV4-1 combines with J gene TRBJ2-7; the D is unclear. Per germline, CDR1 MGHRA and CDR2 YSYEKL. The CDR3 has 12 amino acids. V was clipped by 0 bases and J by 6 bases, with 6 bases between them. CDR3 in amino acids: CASSQDPAEQYF. The DNA for the CDR3 is TGCGCCAGCAGCCAAGATCCGGCCGAGCAGTACTTC.

The genes are TRBV19 and TRBJ2-1; perhaps D is TRBD1 or TRBD2 (5 bases each). There are 13 residues in the CDR3. Germline V lookup: CDR1 LNHDA, CDR2 SQIVND (reference sequence). Trimming left V 5 bases short and J 9 bases short, with 14 bases between. The CDR3 region has the DNA TGTGCCAGTAGTGCCGGGACCGACCTTGAGCAGTTCTTC. It specifies CASSAGTDLEQFF.

The V call is TRBV6-5, the J call TRBJ1-1; D possibly corresponds to TRBD1 (6 bases). This CDR3 has 14 residues. Per the germline V gene, CDR1 is MNHEY and CDR2 is SVGAGI. V shed 5 bases and J shed 1 base, with 11 bases lying between them. The CDR3 bases are TGTGCCAGCAGTCCCCGGGGGCCGAACACTGAAGCTTTCTTT. This encodes CASSPRGPNTEAFF.

The chain recombines TRBV5-4 with TRBJ1-1, with 7 bases fitting TRBD1. CDR3 length equals 15 residues. Trimming at V came to 2 bases and at J to 5 bases, leaving 9 bases not matched to a gene. Germline CDR1 is SGHNT and CDR2 is YYREEE (reference sequence). As DNA, the CDR3 is TGTGCCAGCAGCTTACGACACGACAGGGCTACTGAAGCTTTCTTT. It translates to CASSLRHDRATEAFF.

A single count supports this clone. The chain uses TRBV5-4 and TRBJ2-7; maybe TRBD1 (6 bases). CDR3 length equals 15 residues. V was shortened by 1 base and J by 1 base, with 12 bases between the two germline ends. Germline CDR1 is SGHNT and CDR2 is YYREEE (reference sequence). The CDR3 spells CASSLNRDQSYEQYF. CDR3 nucleotide sequence: TGTGCCAGCAGCTTGAACAGGGACCAGTCCTACGAGCAGTACTTC.

The rearrangement joins TRBV7-8 to TRBJ1-2, with 7 bases aligning to TRBD1. With V trimmed by 3 bases and J by 4 bases, 5 bases remained unmatched. CDR3 length: 14 residues. Germline CDR1 SGHVS, CDR2 FQNEAQ. This CDR3 is CASSFVGTAYGYTF. DNA of the CDR3: TGTGCCAGCAGCTTTGTCGGGACAGCCTATGGCTACACCTTC.

The V gene is TRBV6-6, the J gene TRBJ2-7; D not certain. The germline CDR1 and CDR2 sequences are MNHNY and SVGAGI (reference sequence). Trimming pared 6 bases from V and 2 bases from J, leaving 14 bases between. This CDR3 is 14 amino acids long. The CDR3 nucleotides are TGTGCCAGCAGAGGACGGAGCGTGGCCTACGAGCAGTACTTC. Its translation is CASRGRSVAYEQYF.

This chain uses TRBV6-6 with TRBJ2-2; unclear D gene. Deletions cut 6 bases from V and 1 base from J, with 9 bases between. The CDR3 has 14 amino acids. Looked up from germline, CDR1 is MNHNY and CDR2 is SVGAGI (reference sequence). Written as DNA, the CDR3 is TGTGCCAGCAGATCGATAGGGAACACCGGGGAGCTGTTTTTT. Translated: CASRSIGNTGELFF.

The V and J genes are TRBV30 and TRBJ2-3, with D perhaps TRBD2 (5 bases). Trimming pared 1 base from V and 1 base from J, leaving 15 bases between. This CDR3 region has 16 residues. CDR1 is GTSNPN and CDR2 is SVGIG in the germline V gene (reference sequence). The CDR3 bases are TGTGCCTGGAGTGGCCCTACGTCGGAGGGCACAGATACGCAGTATTTT. Its translation is CAWSGPTSEGTDTQYF.

The gene calls are TRBV18 and TRBJ2-7; unclear D gene. The CDR3 is 12 residues long. Trimming removed 5 bases at V and 3 bases at J, with 8 bases between. Germline values: CDR1 KGHSH, CDR2 LQKENI. CDR3 sequence: CASSSGVYEQYF. DNA of the CDR3: TGTGCCAGCTCATCAGGAGTCTACGAGCAGTACTTC.

The gene calls are TRBV7-9 and TRBJ2-2, with 8 bases matching TRBD1. V shed 6 bases, J shed 6 bases, and the junction held 6 bases outside the gene matches. This CDR3 comprises 14 residues. Germline assignment: CDR1 SEHNR and CDR2 FQNEAQ (reference sequence). CDR3 in amino acids: CASREGQVPGELFF. CDR3 in DNA: TGTGCCAGCAGGGAGGGACAGGTTCCCGGGGAGCTGTTTTTT.

The V gene is TRBV2, the J gene TRBJ2-3, with 8 bases lining up with TRBD1. Trimming cost V 4 bases and J 2 bases; bases outside gene matches: 2. This CDR3 is built from 14 residues. The germline V gene encodes CDR1 SNHLY and CDR2 FYNNEI. CDR3 residues: CASSGDRSTDTQYF. The CDR3 region has the DNA TGTGCCAGCAGTGGGGACAGGTCCACAGATACGCAGTATTTT.